Listed here are 21 T cell receptor beta chains from one sample, sequenced in a study of blood T cell repertoires in COVID-19. The data were produced by immunoSEQ multiplex PCR, yet TCRdb's version contains in-frame clones alone and is incomplete. The table records 120,000 to 150,000 clones, more than 75% of them present only once. Sequencing was done on a sample of peripheral blood. Receptor source: a human donor with acute or convalescent COVID-19. The donor label of this sample is uncertain.

The chain combines TRBV12-3 or TRBV12-4 with TRBJ1-2; D uncertain. Trimming left V 5 bases short and J 8 bases short, with 9 bases between. The CDR3 contains 11 residues. The CDR3 DNA is TGTGCCAGCAGTCGCTCGGGAGGCTACACCTTC. Translation gives CASSRSGGYTF.

This rearrangement joins TRBV12-3 or TRBV12-4 to TRBJ2-1; no firm D call. This CDR3 is 12 amino acids long. V shed 7 bases and J shed 10 bases, with 14 bases lying between them. This chain's CDR3 is CASTQSWREQFF. DNA for the CDR3: TGTGCCAGCACCCAAAGTTGGCGGGAGCAGTTCTTC.

The genes are TRBV29-1 and TRBJ1-2, with D maybe TRBD1 (5 bases). CDR1 is SQVTM and CDR2 is ANQGSEA in the germline V gene. Trimming removed 4 bases at V and 4 bases at J, with 13 bases between. There are 13 residues in the CDR3. CDR3 in amino acids: CSVARVLRYGYTF. The CDR3 bases are TGCAGCGTTGCCAGGGTATTACGCTATGGCTACACCTTC.

This clone was seen only a few times. The chain uses TRBV7-9 and TRBJ2-2; 8 bases match TRBD1. The germline gives CDR1 SEHNR, CDR2 FQNEAQ (reference sequence). The V and J ends lost 5 bases and 0 bases, in that order; junction bases with no gene match: 8. The CDR3 covers 17 residues. Here the CDR3 reads CASSPDRDLPNTGELFF. The CDR3 bases are TGTGCCAGCAGCCCGGACAGGGACCTCCCGAACACCGGGGAGCTGTTTTTT.

The chain employs TRBV28 and TRBJ2-1, with D unclear. Germline V gene data show CDR1 as MDHEN and CDR2 as SYDVKM. This CDR3 has 12 amino acids. Trimming removed 6 bases from V and 3 bases from J, with 6 bases in between. The CDR3 loop is CASRRDYNEQFF. CDR3 DNA sequence: TGTGCCAGCAGGAGAGACTACAATGAGCAGTTCTTC.

This clone was found a few times. This chain links TRBV6-6 with TRBJ1-2, with 10 bases identical to TRBD1. Germline V lookup: CDR1 MNHNY, CDR2 SVGAGI (reference sequence). CDR3 length: 14 amino acids. V lost 11 bases to trimming and J lost 1 base; unmatched junction nucleotides: 7. The CDR3 DNA reads TGTGCCTTGTCGGACAGGGGGGTTAACTATGGCTACACCTTC. Protein product: CALSDRGVNYGYTF.

CDR3 sequence: CAISEPGTGDRNQPQHF. CDR3 DNA: TGTGCCATCAGTGAACCTGGGACAGGGGACCGCAATCAGCCCCAGCATTTT. This rearrangement joins TRBV10-3 to TRBJ1-5, with 10 bases matching TRBD1. This CDR3 comprises 17 residues. Germline lookup yields CDR1 ENHRY and CDR2 SYGVKD. J lost 2 bases, V lost 3 bases, and 7 bases had no gene match.

The rearrangement joins TRBV2 to TRBJ2-5, with 7 bases matching TRBD1. The CDR3 runs to 14 residues. Germline values: CDR1 SNHLY, CDR2 FYNNEI. The trim removed 7 bases at V and 4 bases at J, leaving 9 bases unmatched. CDR3 region: CASTWTGPRETQYF. In DNA form, the CDR3 reads TGTGCCAGCACGTGGACAGGTCCCCGAGAGACCCAGTACTTC.

This chain connects TRBV10-3 to TRBJ1-1; 9 positions agree with TRBD1. Germline CDR1 is ENHRY and CDR2 is SYGVKD. The CDR3 is 14 residues long. J lost 0 bases, V lost 10 bases, and 6 bases had no gene match. Here the CDR3 reads CASRTGALNTEAFF. The CDR3 DNA reads as TGTGCCAGCAGGACAGGGGCTTTGAACACTGAAGCTTTCTTT.

The chain is built from TRBV20-1 and TRBJ2-1; D remains ambiguous. Germline values: CDR1 DFQATT, CDR2 SNEGSKA (reference sequence). CDR3 length: 11 amino acids. Trimming shortened V by 6 bases and J by 1 base, and 4 bases separated the two germline ends. The CDR3 region has the DNA TGCAGTGCCCCTTCCTACAATGAGCAGTTCTTC. Protein product: CSAPSYNEQFF.

This clone was counted once. The V gene is TRBV29-1, the J gene TRBJ1-2; 9 bases are a match to TRBD1. CDR1 is SQVTM and CDR2 is ANQGSEA in the germline V gene. The CDR3 totals 14 residues. The V segment lost 6 bases and the J segment 4 bases; nucleotides outside the gene matches: 9. The DNA for the CDR3 is TGCAGCGTCCTCCGGGACAGGGTGGGCTATGGCTACACCTTC. Protein product: CSVLRDRVGYGYTF.

The chain uses TRBV7-3 and TRBJ2-1; 7 bases are a match to TRBD2. V was pared by 0 bases and J by 7 bases, with 9 bases of the junction left unmatched. Germline V CDR1 and CDR2: SGHTA, FQGTGA. This CDR3 comprises 16 residues. The chain's CDR3 is CASSLTPGGRGNEQFF. The CDR3 DNA reads as TGTGCCAGCAGCTTAACCCCCGGCGGGAGAGGGAATGAGCAGTTCTTC.

The gene calls are TRBV2 and TRBJ2-7, with D tentatively TRBD2 (6 bases). V was trimmed by 5 bases and J by 2 bases, leaving 16 bases between them. The CDR3 is made up of 15 amino acids. Germline V lookup: CDR1 SNHLY, CDR2 FYNNEI. The CDR3 region is CASSTAGRATYEQYV. The DNA of the CDR3 is TGTGCCAGCAGTACTGCGGGACGGGCGACCTACGAGCAGTACGTC.

The rearrangement joins TRBV30 to TRBJ1-2; 9 positions agree with TRBD1. V lost 2 bases and J lost 7; bases outside the gene matches: 8. From germline, CDR1 is GTSNPN and CDR2 SVGIG (reference sequence). The CDR3 loop spans 14 amino acids. CDR3 in amino acids: CAWSNGGQGSGYTF. In nucleotides, the CDR3 is TGTGCCTGGAGTAATGGGGGACAGGGCTCTGGCTACACCTTC.

The chain links TRBV10-3 to TRBJ1-1; 7 positions agree with TRBD1. CDR1 is ENHRY and CDR2 is SYGVKD in the germline V gene. This CDR3 spans 13 amino acids. With 5 bases clipped from V and 7 bases from J, the junction kept 7 bases outside the gene matches. The CDR3 coding sequence is TGTGCCATCAGTCGGGACAGCCCTCTTGAAGCTTTCTTT. It codes for CAISRDSPLEAFF.

The genes are TRBV30 and TRBJ2-7, with a possible D match to TRBD1 (6 bases). Trimming took 0 bases from V and 0 from J, leaving 12 bases between them. CDR1 and CDR2 from the germline V gene are GTSNPN and SVGIG (reference sequence). CDR3 length equals 15 residues. The CDR3 spells CAWSVLDRNSYEQYF. In DNA form, the CDR3 reads TGTGCCTGGAGTGTACTGGACAGAAACTCCTACGAGCAGTACTTC.

This clone was recorded only once. This sequence joins TRBV10-3 and TRBJ1-5; 8 bases match TRBD1. This CDR3 has 15 residues. Trimming at V came to 2 bases and at J to 6 bases, leaving 6 bases not matched to a gene. CDR1 and CDR2 from the germline V gene are ENHRY and SYGVKD. The CDR3 nucleotides are TGTGCCATCAGTGAGGGACAGGGAATAGGTCAGCCCCAGCATTTT. Translation gives CAISEGQGIGQPQHF.

This chain links TRBV5-5 with TRBJ2-6; D not certain. Trimming shortened V by 0 bases and J by 0 bases, and 10 bases separated the two germline ends. From germline, CDR1 is SGHKS and CDR2 YYEKEE (reference sequence). CDR3 length: 17 amino acids. The CDR3 DNA reads as TGTGCCAGCAGCTTGGAGGTCAGGTCCTCTGGGGCCAACGTCCTGACTTTC. Protein sequence: CASSLEVRSSGANVLTF.

CDR3 sequence: CATSDGSGDRNYGYTF. CDR3 DNA sequence: TGTGCCACCAGTGATGGATCGGGGGACCGAAACTATGGCTACACCTTC. The chain couples TRBV24-1 to TRBJ1-2; TRBD1 might be the D (5 bases). Trimming removed 3 bases from V and 2 bases from J, with 15 bases in between. This CDR3 is 16 amino acids long. Germline V gene sequence: CDR1 KGHDR, CDR2 SFDVKD.

The chain employs TRBV28 and TRBJ2-3; D remains unclear. There are 12 residues in the CDR3. The germline gives CDR1 MDHEN, CDR2 SYDVKM. V lost 6 bases, J lost 0 bases, and 4 bases lay in between. CDR3 in DNA: TGTGCCAGCAGATCTAGCACAGATACGCAGTATTTT. It specifies CASRSSTDTQYF.

The J gene is TRBJ1-4, the V gene TRBV5-4, with 7 nucleotides matching TRBD1. The length of the CDR3 is 15 residues. Trimming removed 4 bases from V and 7 bases from J; junction bases left unmatched: 10. Germline values: CDR1 SGHNT, CDR2 YYREEE (reference sequence). The CDR3 spells CASSTGQRQGEKLFF. CDR3 DNA sequence: TGTGCCAGCAGCACGGGACAGCGTCAGGGTGAAAAACTGTTTTTT.